Below are 26 T cell receptor beta chains sequenced from a single sample in a study of cytomegalovirus exposure and HLA in healthy donors. Primers included in the PCR were 60 Vbeta and 13 Jbeta primers. Method: immunoSEQ multiplex PCR; TCRdb's copy keeps in-frame clones and lacks some. This sample carries 98,000 or so clones, around 9.1% of them seen once, and the ten largest clones take less than 6%. The sequenced sample was PBMCs. The receptors stem from a man between 35 and 55 years old in good health and CMV-seropositive.

This clone has more than one count but fewer than ten. The rearrangement joins TRBV11-3 to TRBJ2-5; 8 bases fit TRBD2. CDR1 and CDR2 from the germline V gene are SGHNT and YENEEA. The CDR3 length is 15 residues. V dropped 3 bases and J dropped 0; count of bases not matched to a gene: 3. The CDR3, as DNA: TGTGCCAGCAGCTTGGGCGGGAGGAACCAAGAGACCCAGTACTTC. This sequence encodes CASSLGGRNQETQYF.

This chain links TRBV19 with TRBJ1-1, with D possibly TRBD1 on 5 matching bases. Trimming removed 3 bases at V and 1 base at J, with 12 bases between. This CDR3 has 15 residues. Germline CDR1 and CDR2: LNHDA and SQIVND (reference sequence). CDR3 in DNA: TGTGCCAGTAGTATGGGAGGCAGGGCGAACACTGAAGCTTTCTTT. Amino acid sequence: CASSMGGRANTEAFF.

The genes are TRBV29-1 and TRBJ1-2; no definite D call. This CDR3 region has 13 residues. The V and J ends lost 3 bases and 3 bases respectively, with 11 bases between them. CDR1 is SQVTM and CDR2 is ANQGSEA in the germline V gene. CDR3 in amino acids: CSVEAKPYYGYTF. As DNA, the CDR3 is TGCAGCGTTGAGGCAAAACCATACTATGGCTACACCTTC.

The genes are TRBV7-9 and TRBJ2-3; 10 bases agree with TRBD2. The CDR3 sequence is 17 residues long. Trimming at V came to 4 bases and at J to 0 bases, leaving 7 bases not matched to a gene. CDR1 and CDR2 from the germline V gene are SEHNR and FQNEAQ (reference sequence). This chain's CDR3 is CASSSIAGGPSTDTQYF. CDR3 nucleotide sequence: TGTGCCAGCAGCTCCATAGCGGGAGGACCTAGCACAGATACGCAGTATTTT.

This clone was observed a few times. This sequence joins TRBV5-1 and TRBJ1-2, with 7 bases identical to TRBD1. The CDR3 contains 13 residues. The V gene end was trimmed by 5 bases and the J gene end by 3 bases; junction bases not matched to a gene: 4. The germline CDR1 and CDR2 sequences are SGHRS and YFSETQ. The CDR3, as DNA: TGCGCCAGCAGGGAGGGGGCGGACTATGGCTACACCTTC. Residues: CASREGADYGYTF.

The chain uses TRBV9 and TRBJ2-7; 8 bases match TRBD1. The germline V gene encodes CDR1 SGDLS and CDR2 YYNGEE. This CDR3 comprises 15 residues. With V trimmed by 4 bases and J by 2 bases, 8 bases remained unmatched. CDR3 protein: CASSPRTGSPYEQYF. In nucleotides, the CDR3 is TGTGCCAGCAGCCCCCGGACAGGGTCGCCCTACGAGCAGTACTTC.

The chain is built from TRBV7-2 and TRBJ2-1; D is uncertain. The CDR3 covers 16 residues. Trimming left V 1 base short and J 0 bases short, with 10 bases between. The germline gives CDR1 SGHTA, CDR2 FQGNSA. The CDR3 here is CASSLVGSLSYNEQFF. The CDR3 bases are TGTGCCAGCAGCTTAGTGGGCTCGCTCTCCTACAATGAGCAGTTCTTC. Full variable domain (remainder filled in from reference TRBV7-2 and TRBJ2-1): GAGVSQSPSNKVTEKGKDVELRCDPISGHTALYWYRQSLGQGLEFLIYFQGNSAPDKSGLPSDRFSAERTGGSVSTLTIQRTQQEDSAVYLCASSLVGSLSYNEQFFGPGTRLTVL.

The DNA for the CDR3 is TGTGCCAGCAGTGAAACAGGGAGGGACACCGGGGAGCTGTTTTTT. This encodes CASSETGRDTGELFF. This sequence joins TRBV25-1 and TRBJ2-2; maybe TRBD2 (7 bases). This CDR3 is 15 amino acids long. Between the trimmed V and J ends, which lost 2 bases and 3 bases, there was a span of 10 bases. Germline CDR1 MGHDK, CDR2 SYGVNS.

This chain joins TRBV6-5 and TRBJ1-1, with D perhaps TRBD1 (5 bases). Trimming took off 4 bases at V and 5 bases at J, with 11 bases between the two ends. The V gene's germline CDR1 is MNHEY and CDR2 SVGAGI. The CDR3 runs 13 residues. The CDR3 DNA is TGTGCCAGCAGTTCTGCCAGGGATACTGAAGCTTTCTTT. Its protein product is CASSSARDTEAFF.

This clone occurred a few times. The rearrangement links TRBV11-2 to TRBJ2-1; possible D gene TRBD1, 6 bases. Germline CDR1 and CDR2: SGHAT and FQNNGV. The CDR3 sequence is 16 residues long. The V and J ends lost 5 bases and 4 bases respectively, with 18 bases between them. The DNA of the CDR3 is TGTGCCAGCAGCCCCAATTCAGGCGACAGGTACAATGAGCAGTTCTTC. Translating gives CASSPNSGDRYNEQFF.

This rearrangement joins TRBV4-3 to TRBJ2-7; 11 nucleotides agree with TRBD2. V was pared by 1 base and J by 1 base, with 9 bases of the junction left unmatched. The germline V gene has CDR1 LGHNA and CDR2 YSLEER. This CDR3 spans 18 amino acids. The chain's CDR3 is CASSQATSGILGSYEQYF. CDR3 DNA: TGCGCCAGCAGCCAAGCGACTAGCGGGATATTAGGGTCCTACGAGCAGTACTTC.

The rearrangement joins TRBV28 to TRBJ2-3; TRBD1 aligns across 9 bases. From germline, CDR1 is MDHEN and CDR2 SYDVKM. This CDR3 is built from 15 residues. Unmatched junction bases numbered 6, after V lost 2 bases and J lost 6 bases. DNA of the CDR3: TGTGCCAGCAGTTTAAGGACAGGGGATCGGGATACGCAGTATTTT. Translating it yields CASSLRTGDRDTQYF.

V is TRBV5-1 and J is TRBJ1-1; perhaps TRBD1 as D (5 bases). Trimming took off 5 bases at V and 7 bases at J, with 12 bases between the two ends. The CDR3 sequence is 12 residues long. Germline lookup yields CDR1 SGHRS and CDR2 YFSETQ. The DNA for the CDR3 is TGCGCCAGCAGTCCGGGGGTGGATGAAGCTTTCTTT. This translates into CASSPGVDEAFF.

The chain is built from TRBV6-5 and TRBJ1-3; no reliable D call. The CDR3 is made up of 14 amino acids. Trimming stripped 5 bases from V and 0 bases from J, with 8 bases between. Germline assignment: CDR1 MNHEY and CDR2 SVGAGI. The CDR3 protein is CASSTSYSGNTIYF. The CDR3 coding sequence is TGTGCCAGCAGTACATCGTACTCTGGAAACACCATATATTTT.

This clone was picked up a small number of times. The V and J genes are TRBV7-6 and TRBJ2-7, with 12 bases aligning to TRBD2. The germline V gene has CDR1 SGHVS and CDR2 FNYEAQ. The V segment lost 5 bases and the J segment 4 bases; nucleotides outside the gene matches: 6. There are 15 residues in the CDR3. The CDR3 spells CASSPGLAGQYEQYF. Here the CDR3 DNA reads TGTGCCAGCAGCCCCGGACTAGCGGGACAGTACGAGCAGTACTTC.

This clone was seen more than once but under ten times. The rearrangement links TRBV19 to TRBJ2-7; possible D gene TRBD2, 6 bases. The germline V gene encodes CDR1 LNHDA and CDR2 SQIVND (reference sequence). CDR3 length: 14 residues. V lost 10 bases and J 2 bases, leaving 18 bases between the germline ends. CDR3 loop: CATSTGTYAYEQYF. CDR3 sequence (DNA): TGTGCCACCTCCACCGGGACTTACGCCTACGAGCAGTACTTC.

The V call is TRBV2, the J call TRBJ1-2, with TRBD1 matching 7 bases. There are 12 residues in the CDR3. The ends lost 5 bases at V and 8 bases at J; junction bases unmatched: 5. In germline, CDR1 is SNHLY, CDR2 FYNNEI. CDR3 in DNA: TGTGCCAGCAGTACGACAGGGAGGGGCTACACCTTC. This sequence encodes CASSTTGRGYTF.

The chain joins TRBV6-6 to TRBJ2-3; 8 bases are a match to TRBD2. The V gene end was trimmed by 2 bases and the J gene end by 2 bases; junction bases not matched to a gene: 3. The CDR3 is made up of 15 amino acids. Germline CDR1 is MNHNY and CDR2 is SVGAGI (reference sequence). The CDR3 region has the DNA TGTGCCAGCAGTTACCGCGGGGGGAACACAGATACGCAGTATTTT. Translating gives CASSYRGGNTDTQYF.

The CDR3 coding sequence is TGTGCCAGCAGCTTAGCCGGACTAGCGGGAGGTCAGGAGCAGTACTTC. This gives the protein CASSLAGLAGGQEQYF. The chain has TRBV11-2 and TRBJ2-7; 14 nucleotides line up with TRBD2. CDR3 length: 16 residues. In germline, CDR1 is SGHAT, CDR2 FQNNGV. The trim removed 1 base at V and 7 bases at J, leaving 6 bases unmatched.

This clone was observed a few times. V usage is TRBV19 and J usage is TRBJ1-5, with 10 positions matching TRBD1. CDR3 length: 16 residues. The germline V gene encodes CDR1 LNHDA and CDR2 SQIVND (reference sequence). With 7 bases clipped from V and 6 bases from J, the junction kept 12 bases outside the gene matches. The CDR3 DNA reads TGTGCCAGTATATCCCAATCGGACAGGGGGGTTCAGCCCCAGCATTTT. It is translated as CASISQSDRGVQPQHF.

The chain has TRBV27 and TRBJ2-5, with TRBD2 matching 11 bases. The CDR3 is made up of 15 amino acids. J gave up 1 base and V 2 bases, and 0 bases lay outside the gene matches. CDR1 and CDR2 from the germline V gene are MNHEY and SMNVEV (reference sequence). The DNA for the CDR3 is TGTGCCAGCAGTTTAGGGACTAGCGGCCAAGAGACCCAGTACTTC. This gives the protein CASSLGTSGQETQYF.

This clone showed up just a few times. The gene calls are TRBV7-2 and TRBJ2-1; D uncertain. Germline CDR1 is SGHTA and CDR2 is FQGNSA. The V end lost 5 bases, the J end lost 12 bases, and 11 bases lay between the germline ends. The CDR3 runs 11 residues. The CDR3 loop reads CASSPGPLQFF. CDR3 nucleotides: TGTGCCAGCAGCCCAGGCCCGCTGCAGTTCTTC.

The chain employs TRBV28 and TRBJ2-7; 10 bases are a match to TRBD1. V shed 3 bases and J 4 bases; nucleotides not matched to a gene: 6. This CDR3 has 15 amino acids. Looked up from germline, CDR1 is MDHEN and CDR2 is SYDVKM. CDR3 nucleotide sequence: TGTGCCAGCAGTTTTAGGGACAGGGGTTTGTACGAGCAGTACTTC. This encodes CASSFRDRGLYEQYF.

The chain links TRBV6-5 to TRBJ2-1, with D unclear. From germline, CDR1 is MNHEY and CDR2 SVGAGI. Trimming left V 6 bases short and J 4 bases short, with 4 bases between. The CDR3 is 11 amino acids. CDR3 sequence reads: CASSRYNEQFF. CDR3 DNA: TGTGCCAGCAGCCGTTACAATGAGCAGTTCTTC.

J is TRBJ1-5 and V is TRBV28, with TRBD1 matching over 11 bases. CDR1 is MDHEN, CDR2 SYDVKM, per germline. The J segment lost 1 base and the V segment lost 7 bases, leaving 9 bases of the junction unmatched. The CDR3 has 17 residues. This CDR3 is CASKDRGLAKSNQPQHF. Written as DNA, the CDR3 is TGTGCCAGCAAGGACAGGGGGCTAGCTAAGAGCAATCAGCCCCAGCATTTT.

The V gene is TRBV28, the J gene TRBJ2-7, with 7 bases that match TRBD1. V shed 8 bases, J shed 5 bases, and the junction held 12 bases outside the gene matches. The CDR3 is 14 amino acids. Germline-derived CDR1 and CDR2 are MDHEN and SYDVKM. The CDR3 region has the DNA TGTGCCAGCGGGACGGACAGGAATGGCAACGAGCAGTACTTC. Translating gives CASGTDRNGNEQYF.